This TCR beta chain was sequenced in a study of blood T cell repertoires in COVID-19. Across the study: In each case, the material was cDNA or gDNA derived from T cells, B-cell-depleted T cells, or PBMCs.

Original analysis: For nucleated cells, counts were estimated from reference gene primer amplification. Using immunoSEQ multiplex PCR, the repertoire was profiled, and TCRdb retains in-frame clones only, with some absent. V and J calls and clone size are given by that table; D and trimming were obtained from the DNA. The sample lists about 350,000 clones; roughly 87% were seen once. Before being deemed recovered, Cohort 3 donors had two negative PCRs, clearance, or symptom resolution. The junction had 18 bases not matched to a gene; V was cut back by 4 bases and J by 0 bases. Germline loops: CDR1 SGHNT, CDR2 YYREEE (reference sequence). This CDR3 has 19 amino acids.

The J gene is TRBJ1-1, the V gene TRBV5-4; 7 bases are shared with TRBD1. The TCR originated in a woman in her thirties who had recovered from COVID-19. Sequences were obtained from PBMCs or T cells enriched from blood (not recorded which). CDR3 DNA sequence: TGTGCCAGCAGCCCCCCTCCGGGACAGCCCCTATTTATGAACACTGAAGCTTTCTTT. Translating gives CASSPPPGQPLFMNTEAFF.